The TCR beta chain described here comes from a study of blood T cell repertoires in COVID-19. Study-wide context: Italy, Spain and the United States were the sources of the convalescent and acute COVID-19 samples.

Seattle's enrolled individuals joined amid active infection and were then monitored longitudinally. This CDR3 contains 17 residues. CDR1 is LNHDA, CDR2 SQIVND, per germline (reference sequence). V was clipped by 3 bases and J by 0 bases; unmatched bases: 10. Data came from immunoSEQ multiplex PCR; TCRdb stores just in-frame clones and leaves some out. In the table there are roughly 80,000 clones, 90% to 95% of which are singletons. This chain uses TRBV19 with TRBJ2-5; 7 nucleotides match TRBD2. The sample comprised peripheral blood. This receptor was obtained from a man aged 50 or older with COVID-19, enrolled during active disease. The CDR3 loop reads CASSIRLAVGYQETQYF. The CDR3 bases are TGTGCCAGTAGTATTCGGCTAGCGGTGGGGTACCAAGAGACCCAGTACTTC.